A single sample gave rise to the 18 T cell receptor beta chains below, sequenced in a study of T-cell reconstitution after alpha-beta-depleted transplantation in children. TCRbeta library construction was performed incorporating unique molecular identifiers. TCRdb passed the PCR reads through MiXCR, listing each CDR3 protein once. In the table there are some 81,000 distinct CDR3 sequences, 13% to 15% of which are singletons. Source: PBMCs, mostly from graft donor cells, taken 180 days after TCRalphabeta/CD19-depleted stem cell transplant. The source is a male patient aged 2-9 years who had a stem cell transplant for acute lymphoblastic leukemia, so the T cells may come from the graft donor.

The chain uses TRBV20-1 and TRBJ1-2; TRBD1 is a possible D gene (6 bases). The CDR3 is 12 residues long. CDR1 and CDR2 from the germline V gene are DFQATT and SNEGSKA (reference sequence). V dropped 3 bases and J dropped 4 bases, with 9 bases sitting between them. CDR3: CSASQGPYGYTF. As DNA, the CDR3 is TGCAGTGCTAGTCAGGGGCCCTATGGCTACACCTTC.

The chain carries TRBV7-2 and TRBJ1-6; D might be TRBD1 (6 bases). V was pared by 5 bases and J by 10 bases, with 12 bases between. Looked up from germline, CDR1 is SGHTA and CDR2 is FQGNSA. The CDR3 has 13 residues. In DNA form, the CDR3 reads TGTGCCAGCAGCCTTACAGGGTACTCACCCCTCCACTTT. Its protein product is CASSLTGYSPLHF.

This clonotype was observed a few times. The J gene is TRBJ2-7, the V gene TRBV24-1, with D tentatively TRBD1 or TRBD2 (5 bases each). This CDR3 region has 13 residues. The germline V and J ends were trimmed by 4 bases and 3 bases, with 9 bases remaining between them. Germline V CDR1 and CDR2: KGHDR, SFDVKD. CDR3 residues: CATSEFGGYEQYF. CDR3 sequence (DNA): TGTGCCACCAGTGAATTTGGGGGCTACGAGCAGTACTTC.

This clonotype was observed a handful of times. The chain employs TRBV12-3 or TRBV12-4 and TRBJ1-5; D unclear. Trimming removed 1 base at V and 8 bases at J, with 6 bases between. This CDR3 is built from 12 residues. The CDR3, as DNA: TGTGCCAGCAGTTTAGGGCTTGAGCCCCAGCATTTT. It encodes CASSLGLEPQHF.

This clonotype came up a few times. The chain uses TRBV6-1 and TRBJ1-2; D gene uncertain. The germline gives CDR1 MNHNS, CDR2 SASEGT. The CDR3 is 11 amino acids. V shed 6 bases and J shed 4 bases, with 6 bases lying between them. The CDR3 region has the DNA TGTGCCAGCAGCCGCGGCTATGGCTACACCTTC. It yields the protein CASSRGYGYTF.

The chain joins TRBV27 to TRBJ2-1; tentatively, D is TRBD1 (6 bases). This CDR3 has 12 amino acids. Trimming removed 4 bases at V and 10 bases at J, with 11 bases between. Germline-derived CDR1 and CDR2 are MNHEY and SMNVEV (reference sequence). CDR3 region: CASSSTGTEQFF. DNA for the CDR3: TGTGCCAGCAGTTCCACCGGGACAGAGCAGTTCTTC.

The CDR3 bases are TGCAGTGCTATGAGGACAGGGCGAAACTATGGCTACACCTTC. Translating gives CSAMRTGRNYGYTF. The V gene is TRBV20-1, the J gene TRBJ1-2, with 8 positions matching TRBD1. Trimming cost V 4 bases and J 2 bases; bases outside gene matches: 6. CDR1 is DFQATT, CDR2 SNEGSKA, per germline (reference sequence). The CDR3 totals 14 residues.

This clonotype turned up a few times. The rearrangement links TRBV6-2 or TRBV6-3 to TRBJ1-1; possible D gene TRBD1, 6 bases. Germline V gene data show CDR1 as MNHEY and CDR2 as SVGEGT. V was trimmed by 10 bases and J by 5 bases, leaving 20 bases between them. The CDR3 contains 14 residues. CDR3 amino acids: CATNTGFGATEAFF. CDR3 sequence (DNA): TGTGCCACTAATACAGGGTTTGGGGCTACTGAAGCTTTCTTT.

The chain joins TRBV7-9 to TRBJ2-7; D uncertain. From germline, CDR1 is SEHNR and CDR2 FQNEAQ (reference sequence). The CDR3 length is 13 residues. Trimming removed 2 bases from V and 3 bases from J, with 8 bases in between. CDR3 loop: CASSLSEFYEQYF. CDR3 DNA: TGTGCCAGCAGCTTATCAGAGTTCTACGAGCAGTACTTC.

This chain uses TRBV6-1 with TRBJ2-1, with 8 bases fitting TRBD1. CDR3 length equals 15 residues. The germline V gene has CDR1 MNHNS and CDR2 SASEGT. With V trimmed by 1 base and J by 5 bases, 4 bases remained unmatched. The CDR3 reads CASSEGQGAHNEQFF. CDR3 coding DNA: TGTGCCAGCAGTGAAGGTCAGGGGGCCCACAATGAGCAGTTCTTC.

The V call is TRBV7-2, the J call TRBJ1-2; TRBD1 aligns across 7 bases. J was trimmed by 8 bases and V by 4 bases; bases with no gene match: 16. CDR3 length: 16 amino acids. Germline V CDR1 and CDR2: SGHTA, FQGNSA. The CDR3 DNA is TGTGCCAGCAGCTCGGAGAGGCCAGGGGGAAGGAAGGGCTACACCTTC. As protein: CASSSERPGGRKGYTF. Full variable domain (outside the CDR3, taken from reference TRBV7-2 and TRBJ1-2): GAGVSQSPSNKVTEKGKDVELRCDPISGHTALYWYRQSLGQGLEFLIYFQGNSAPDKSGLPSDRFSAERTGGSVSTLTIQRTQQEDSAVYLCASSSERPGGRKGYTFGSGTRLTVV.

The rearrangement joins TRBV5-1 to TRBJ1-1; D is unclear. Germline CDR1 SGHRS, CDR2 YFSETQ. V was clipped by 0 bases and J by 1 base, with 7 bases between them. There are 14 residues in the CDR3. CDR3 amino acids: CASSLGNPNTEAFF. CDR3 nucleotide sequence: TGCGCCAGCAGCTTGGGTAACCCGAACACTGAAGCTTTCTTT.

This clonotype has more than one count but fewer than ten. The gene calls are TRBV29-1 and TRBJ2-4; D is possibly TRBD2 (6 bases). Per the germline V gene, CDR1 is SQVTM and CDR2 is ANQGSEA. The CDR3 covers 16 residues. V lost 4 bases and J lost 4, with 20 bases in between. In nucleotides, the CDR3 is TGCAGCGTTGGGGGACGGAACGGGGGTTTGAAAAACATTCAGTACTTC. It codes for CSVGGRNGGLKNIQYF.

There are a few counts of this clonotype. V usage is TRBV12-5 and J usage is TRBJ1-1; 8 bases agree with TRBD1. Germline V gene sequence: CDR1 LGHNT, CDR2 FRNRAP. After removal of 0 bases from V and 4 bases from J, the junction contained 10 bases not matched to a gene. The CDR3 runs 17 residues. CDR3 coding DNA: TGTGCTAGTGGTTTGGTACGAGGAACAGGGGGTGGCACTGAAGCTTTCTTT. Its translation: CASGLVRGTGGGTEAFF. The full variable domain, completed using reference TRBV12-5 and TRBJ1-1, is DARVTQTPRHKVTEMGQEVTMRCQPILGHNTVFWYRQTMMQGLELLAYFRNRAPLDDSGMPKDRFSAEMPDATLATLKIQPSEPRDSAVYFCASGLVRGTGGGTEAFFGQGTRLTVV.

There are a few counts of this clonotype. The chain links TRBV15 to TRBJ1-2; the match to TRBD1 covers 7 bases. The length of the CDR3 is 14 residues. Germline V gene lookup returns CDR1 LNHNV and CDR2 YYDKDF (reference sequence). The junction had 3 bases not matched to a gene; V was cut back by 1 base and J by 4 bases. CDR3 in amino acids: CATSRGTGFYGYTF. Written as DNA, the CDR3 is TGTGCCACCAGCAGAGGGACAGGATTCTATGGCTACACCTTC.

CDR3 sequence (DNA): TGTGCCAGCAGCTTAGAGGCAGATAGCAATCAGCCCCAGCATTTT. Translated: CASSLEADSNQPQHF. The chain joins TRBV7-2 to TRBJ1-5, with no clear D. The V and J ends lost 1 base and 0 bases respectively, with 7 bases between them. The CDR3 is 15 residues long. Germline V CDR1 and CDR2: SGHTA, FQGNSA.

The rearrangement uses TRBV6-5 and TRBJ2-1; TRBD2 agrees at 9 bases. The CDR3 length is 15 residues. Trimming at V came to 2 bases and at J to 9 bases, leaving 8 bases not matched to a gene. Germline loops: CDR1 MNHEY, CDR2 SVGAGI. CDR3 region: CASSYGGGRVGEQFF. The CDR3, as DNA: TGTGCCAGCAGTTACGGCGGCGGGAGGGTGGGTGAGCAGTTCTTC.

The genes are TRBV7-6 and TRBJ1-2; tentative D call: TRBD1 (6 bases). The CDR3 has 13 amino acids. Trimming took 5 bases from V and 7 from J, leaving 14 bases between them. Looked up from germline, CDR1 is SGHVS and CDR2 is FNYEAQ. Written as DNA, the CDR3 is TGTGCCAGCAGCCCCGGGACAAAGTCTGGCTACACCTTC. This translates into CASSPGTKSGYTF.